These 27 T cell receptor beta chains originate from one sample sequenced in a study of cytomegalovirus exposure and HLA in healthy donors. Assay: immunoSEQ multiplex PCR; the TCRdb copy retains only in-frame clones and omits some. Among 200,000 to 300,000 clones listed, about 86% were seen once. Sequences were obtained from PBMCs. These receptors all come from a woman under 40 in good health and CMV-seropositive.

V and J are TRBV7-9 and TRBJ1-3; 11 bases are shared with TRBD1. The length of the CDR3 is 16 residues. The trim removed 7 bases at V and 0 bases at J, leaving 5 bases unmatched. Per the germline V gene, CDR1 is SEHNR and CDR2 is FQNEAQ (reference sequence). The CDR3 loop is CASTSGTGGSGNTIYF. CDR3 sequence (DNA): TGTGCCAGCACTTCCGGGACAGGGGGCTCTGGAAACACCATATATTTT.

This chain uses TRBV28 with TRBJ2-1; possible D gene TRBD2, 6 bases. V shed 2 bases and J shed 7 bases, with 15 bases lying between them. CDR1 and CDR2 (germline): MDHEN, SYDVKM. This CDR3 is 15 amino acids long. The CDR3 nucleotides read TGTGCCAGCAGTTTAGGGGTAGCGGTAGGGAATGAGCAGTTCTTC. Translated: CASSLGVAVGNEQFF. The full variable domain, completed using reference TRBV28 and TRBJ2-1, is DVKVTQSSRYLVKRTGEKVFLECVQDMDHENMFWYRQDPGLGLRLIYFSYDVKMKEKGDIPEGYSVSREKKERFSLILESASTNQTSMYLCASSLGVAVGNEQFFGPGTRLTVL.

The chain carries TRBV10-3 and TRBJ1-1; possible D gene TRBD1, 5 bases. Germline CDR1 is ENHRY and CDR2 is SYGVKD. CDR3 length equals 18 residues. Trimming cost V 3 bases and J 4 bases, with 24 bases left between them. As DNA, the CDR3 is TGTGCCATCAGTGATTCGCCCCCCTTCGGAGGGGAGGTCACTGAAGCTTTCTTT. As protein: CAISDSPPFGGEVTEAFF.

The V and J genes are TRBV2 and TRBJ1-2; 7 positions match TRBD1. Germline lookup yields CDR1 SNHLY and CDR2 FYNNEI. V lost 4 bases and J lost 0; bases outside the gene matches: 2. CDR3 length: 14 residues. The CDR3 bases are TGTGCCAGCAGTGCCGGGACAGCTAACTATGGCTACACCTTC. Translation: CASSAGTANYGYTF.

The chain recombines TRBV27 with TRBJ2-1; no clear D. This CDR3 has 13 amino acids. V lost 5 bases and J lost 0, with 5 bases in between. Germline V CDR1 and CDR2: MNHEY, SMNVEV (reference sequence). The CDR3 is CASSQRSYNEQFF. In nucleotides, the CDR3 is TGTGCCAGCAGTCAGCGCTCCTACAATGAGCAGTTCTTC.

The CDR3 DNA follows: TGTGCCAGCACCTTACAGGGGACGGAGACCCAGTACTTC. Protein sequence: CASTLQGTETQYF. The rearrangement joins TRBV6-1 to TRBJ2-5, with TRBD1 matching over 7 bases. The CDR3 is 13 residues long. V gave up 7 bases and J gave up 5 bases; unmatched junction bases: 7. CDR1 MNHNS and CDR2 SASEGT come from the germline V gene.

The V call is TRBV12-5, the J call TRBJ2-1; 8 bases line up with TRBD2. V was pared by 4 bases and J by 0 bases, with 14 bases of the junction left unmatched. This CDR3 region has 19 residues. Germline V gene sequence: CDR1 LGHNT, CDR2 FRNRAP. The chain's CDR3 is CASGSPGVAGYSSYNEQFF. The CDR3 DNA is TGTGCTAGTGGTTCCCCCGGGGTAGCGGGATACAGCTCCTACAATGAGCAGTTCTTC. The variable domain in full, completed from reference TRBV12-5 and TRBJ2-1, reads DARVTQTPRHKVTEMGQEVTMRCQPILGHNTVFWYRQTMMQGLELLAYFRNRAPLDDSGMPKDRFSAEMPDATLATLKIQPSEPRDSAVYFCASGSPGVAGYSSYNEQFFGPGTRLTVL.

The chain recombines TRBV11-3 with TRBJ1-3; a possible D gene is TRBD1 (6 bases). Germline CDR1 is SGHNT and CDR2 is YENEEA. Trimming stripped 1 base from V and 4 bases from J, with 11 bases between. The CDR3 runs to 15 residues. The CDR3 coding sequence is TGTGCCAGCAGCTTAGCAGGGGCGGAAGGAAACACCATATATTTT. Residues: CASSLAGAEGNTIYF.

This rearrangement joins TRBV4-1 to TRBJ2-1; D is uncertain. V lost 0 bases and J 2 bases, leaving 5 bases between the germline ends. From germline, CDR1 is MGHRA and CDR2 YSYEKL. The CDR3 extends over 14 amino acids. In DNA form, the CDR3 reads TGCGCCAGCAGCCAAGATGTCGCCTACAATGAGCAGTTCTTC. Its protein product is CASSQDVAYNEQFF.

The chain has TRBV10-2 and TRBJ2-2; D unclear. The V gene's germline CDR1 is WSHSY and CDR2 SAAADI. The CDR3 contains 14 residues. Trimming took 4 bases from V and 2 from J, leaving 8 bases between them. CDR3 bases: TGCGCCAGCAGTGGGGCATTCAACACCGGGGAGCTGTTTTTT. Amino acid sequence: CASSGAFNTGELFF.

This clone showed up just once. This CDR3 reads CASSPHSGTGQFPTF. The CDR3 DNA sequence: TGCGCCAGCAGCCCCCACTCCGGGACAGGGCAGTTCCCCACCTTC. V and J are TRBV5-1 and TRBJ1-2, with 9 nucleotides matching TRBD1. The CDR3 totals 15 residues. Germline assignment: CDR1 SGHRS and CDR2 YFSETQ. The J segment lost 13 bases and the V segment lost 4 bases, leaving 17 bases of the junction unmatched.

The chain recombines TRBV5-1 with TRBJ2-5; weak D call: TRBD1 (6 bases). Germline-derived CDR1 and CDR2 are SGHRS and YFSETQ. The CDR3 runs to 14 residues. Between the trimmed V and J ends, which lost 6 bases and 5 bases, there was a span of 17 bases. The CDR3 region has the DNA TGCGCCAGCACCCTTGGACAGTTTGGGGAGACCCAGTACTTC. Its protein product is CASTLGQFGETQYF.

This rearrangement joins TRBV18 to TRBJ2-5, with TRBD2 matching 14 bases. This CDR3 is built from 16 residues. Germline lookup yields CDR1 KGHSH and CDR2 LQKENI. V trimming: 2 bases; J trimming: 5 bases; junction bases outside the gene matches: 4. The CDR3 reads CASSPGLAGGEETQYF. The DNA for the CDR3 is TGTGCCAGCTCACCAGGACTAGCGGGAGGCGAGGAGACCCAGTACTTC.

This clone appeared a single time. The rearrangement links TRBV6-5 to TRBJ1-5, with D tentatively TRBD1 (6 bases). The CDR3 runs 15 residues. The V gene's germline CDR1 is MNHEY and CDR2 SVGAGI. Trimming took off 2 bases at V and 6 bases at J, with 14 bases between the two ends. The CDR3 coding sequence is TGTGCCAGCAGTTACACGGGGGGGGCAGGTCAGCCCCAGCATTTT. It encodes CASSYTGGAGQPQHF.

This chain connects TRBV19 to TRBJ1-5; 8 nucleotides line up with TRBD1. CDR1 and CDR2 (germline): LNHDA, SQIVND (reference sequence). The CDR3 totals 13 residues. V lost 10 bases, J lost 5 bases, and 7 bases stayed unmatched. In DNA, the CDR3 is TGTGCCACCTCGGACAGGGTTGATCAGCCCCAGCATTTT. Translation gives CATSDRVDQPQHF.

The CDR3 sequence is CASSQERGMFQETQYF. The CDR3 DNA follows: TGTGCCAGCAGCCAAGAAAGGGGGATGTTCCAAGAGACCCAGTACTTC. V usage is TRBV4-2 and J usage is TRBJ2-5; D is perhaps TRBD1 (6 bases). With 0 bases removed from V and 1 base from J, the gap between germline ends came to 12 bases. Germline assignment: CDR1 LGHNA and CDR2 YNFKEQ. This CDR3 is 16 amino acids long.

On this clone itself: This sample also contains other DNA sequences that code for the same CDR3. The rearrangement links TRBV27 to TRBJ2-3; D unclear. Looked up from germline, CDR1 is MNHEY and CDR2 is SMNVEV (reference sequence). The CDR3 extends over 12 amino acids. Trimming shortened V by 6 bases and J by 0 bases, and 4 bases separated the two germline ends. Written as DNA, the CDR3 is TGTGCCAGCAGCCCTAGCACAGATACGCAGTATTTT. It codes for CASSPSTDTQYF.

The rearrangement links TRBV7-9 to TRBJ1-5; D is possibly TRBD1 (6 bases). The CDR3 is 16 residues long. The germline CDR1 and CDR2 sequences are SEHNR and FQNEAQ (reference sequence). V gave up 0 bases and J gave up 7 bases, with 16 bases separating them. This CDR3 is CASSLAGGPGGQPQHF. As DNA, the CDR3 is TGTGCCAGCAGCTTAGCGGGGGGGCCGGGGGGCCAGCCCCAGCATTTT.

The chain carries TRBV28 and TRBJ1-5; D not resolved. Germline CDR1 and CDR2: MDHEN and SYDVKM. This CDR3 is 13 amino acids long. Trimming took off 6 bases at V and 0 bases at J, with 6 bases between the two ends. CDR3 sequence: CASRPISNQPQHF. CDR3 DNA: TGTGCCAGCAGGCCTATTAGCAATCAGCCCCAGCATTTT. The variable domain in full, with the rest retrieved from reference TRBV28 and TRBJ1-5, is DVKVTQSSRYLVKRTGEKVFLECVQDMDHENMFWYRQDPGLGLRLIYFSYDVKMKEKGDIPEGYSVSREKKERFSLILESASTNQTSMYLCASRPISNQPQHFGDGTRLSIL.

The DNA of the CDR3 is TGTGCCAGCAGCGATTTACGGGGATGGAATGAGCAGTTCTTC. Amino acid sequence: CASSDLRGWNEQFF. This chain links TRBV14 with TRBJ2-1; D may be TRBD2 (5 bases). V was shortened by 5 bases and J by 7 bases, with 15 bases between the two germline ends. The CDR3 spans 14 residues. Germline V gene lookup returns CDR1 SGHDN and CDR2 FVKESK.

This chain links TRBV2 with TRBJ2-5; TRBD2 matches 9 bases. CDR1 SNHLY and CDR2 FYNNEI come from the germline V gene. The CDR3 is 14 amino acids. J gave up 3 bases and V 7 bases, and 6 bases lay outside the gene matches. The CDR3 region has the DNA TGTGCCAGCACCCTGGTAGCGGGAGAAGAGACCCAGTACTTC. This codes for CASTLVAGEETQYF.

The CDR3 nucleotides are TGTGCCAGCAGTGGGACTTTTGAAACCGACTACGAGCAGTACTTC. It translates to CASSGTFETDYEQYF. This chain links TRBV27 with TRBJ2-7, with a possible D match to TRBD2 (6 bases). Trimming removed 5 bases from V and 3 bases from J, with 17 bases in between. Germline CDR1 and CDR2: MNHEY and SMNVEV (reference sequence). The CDR3 totals 15 residues.

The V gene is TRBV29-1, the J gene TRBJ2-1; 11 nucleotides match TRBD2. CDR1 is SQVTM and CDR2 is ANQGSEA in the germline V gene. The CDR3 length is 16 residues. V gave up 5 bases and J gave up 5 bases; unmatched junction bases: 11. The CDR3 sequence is CSVLFSSGRGDNEQFF. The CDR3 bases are TGCAGCGTTCTATTTAGTAGCGGGAGGGGGGACAATGAGCAGTTCTTC.

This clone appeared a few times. As DNA, the CDR3 is TGTGCCAGCAGCCCCAGTGTAGGGTCGGCCGGGAGAGGAGATGGCTACACCTTC. Amino acids: CASSPSVGSAGRGDGYTF. This chain connects TRBV9 to TRBJ1-2; D is unresolved. The CDR3 sequence is 18 residues long. Germline CDR1 SGDLS, CDR2 YYNGEE. V shed 4 bases and J shed 6 bases, with 28 bases lying between them.

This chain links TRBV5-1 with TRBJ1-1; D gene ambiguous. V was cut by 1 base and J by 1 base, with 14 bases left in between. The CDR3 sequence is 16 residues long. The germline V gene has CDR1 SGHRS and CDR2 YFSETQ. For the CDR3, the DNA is TGCGCCAGCAGCTTGAAGGTAAGGGCGGGGAACACTGAAGCTTTCTTT. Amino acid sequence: CASSLKVRAGNTEAFF.

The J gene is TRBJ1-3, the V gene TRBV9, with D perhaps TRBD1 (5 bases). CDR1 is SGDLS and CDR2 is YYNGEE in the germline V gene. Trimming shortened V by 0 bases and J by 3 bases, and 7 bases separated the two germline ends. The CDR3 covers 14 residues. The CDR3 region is CASSVGRDGNTIYF. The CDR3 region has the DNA TGTGCCAGCAGCGTAGGCAGGGATGGAAACACCATATATTTT.

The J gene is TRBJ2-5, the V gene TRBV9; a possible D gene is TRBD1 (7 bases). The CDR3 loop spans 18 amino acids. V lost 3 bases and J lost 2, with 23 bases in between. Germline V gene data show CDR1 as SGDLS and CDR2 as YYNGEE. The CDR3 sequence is CASSEGGRGRSRQETQYF. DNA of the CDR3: TGTGCCAGCAGCGAGGGGGGCAGGGGGAGAAGTCGGCAAGAGACCCAGTACTTC.